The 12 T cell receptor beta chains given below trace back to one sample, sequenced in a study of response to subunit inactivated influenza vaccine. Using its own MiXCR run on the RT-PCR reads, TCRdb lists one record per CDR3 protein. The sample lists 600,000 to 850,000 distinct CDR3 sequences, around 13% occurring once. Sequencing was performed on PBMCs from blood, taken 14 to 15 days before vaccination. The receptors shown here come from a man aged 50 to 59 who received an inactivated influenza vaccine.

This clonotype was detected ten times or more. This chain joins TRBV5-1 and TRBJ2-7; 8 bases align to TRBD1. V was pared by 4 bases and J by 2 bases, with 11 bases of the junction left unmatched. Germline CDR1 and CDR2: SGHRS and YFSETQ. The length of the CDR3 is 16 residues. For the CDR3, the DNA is TGCGCCAGCAGCATTCAGACAGGGGTGAGGACCTACGAGCAGTACTTC. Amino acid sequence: CASSIQTGVRTYEQYF.

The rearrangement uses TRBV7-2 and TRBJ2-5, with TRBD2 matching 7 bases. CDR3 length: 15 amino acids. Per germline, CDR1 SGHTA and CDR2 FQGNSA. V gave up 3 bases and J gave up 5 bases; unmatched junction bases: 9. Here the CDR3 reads CASSFLWGGSETQYF. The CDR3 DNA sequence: TGTGCCAGCAGCTTCCTATGGGGGGGGTCGGAGACCCAGTACTTC. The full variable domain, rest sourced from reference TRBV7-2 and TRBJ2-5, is GAGVSQSPSNKVTEKGKDVELRCDPISGHTALYWYRQSLGQGLEFLIYFQGNSAPDKSGLPSDRFSAERTGGSVSTLTIQRTQQEDSAVYLCASSFLWGGSETQYFGPGTRLLVL.

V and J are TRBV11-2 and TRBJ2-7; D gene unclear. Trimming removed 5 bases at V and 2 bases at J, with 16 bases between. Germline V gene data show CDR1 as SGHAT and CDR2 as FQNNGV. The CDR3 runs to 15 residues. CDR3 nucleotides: TGTGCCAGCAGCCCCGGGCGATTAGGGACCTACGAGCAGTACTTC. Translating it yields CASSPGRLGTYEQYF. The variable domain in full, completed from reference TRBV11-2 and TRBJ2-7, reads EAGVAQSPRYKIIEKRQSVAFWCNPISGHATLYWYQQILGQGPKLLIQFQNNGVVDDSQLPKDRFSAERLKGVDSTLKIQPAKLEDSAVYLCASSPGRLGTYEQYFGPGTRLTVT.

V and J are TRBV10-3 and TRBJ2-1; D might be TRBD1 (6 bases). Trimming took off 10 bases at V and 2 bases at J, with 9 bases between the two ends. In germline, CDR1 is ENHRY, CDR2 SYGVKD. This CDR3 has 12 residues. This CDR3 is CASQGTYNEQFF. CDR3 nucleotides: TGTGCCAGCCAGGGGACCTACAATGAGCAGTTCTTC.

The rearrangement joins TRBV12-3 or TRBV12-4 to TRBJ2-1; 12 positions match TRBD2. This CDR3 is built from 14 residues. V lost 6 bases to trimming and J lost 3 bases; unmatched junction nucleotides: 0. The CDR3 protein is CASRGLAGYNEQFF. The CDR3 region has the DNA TGTGCCAGCAGGGGACTAGCGGGCTACAATGAGCAGTTCTTC.

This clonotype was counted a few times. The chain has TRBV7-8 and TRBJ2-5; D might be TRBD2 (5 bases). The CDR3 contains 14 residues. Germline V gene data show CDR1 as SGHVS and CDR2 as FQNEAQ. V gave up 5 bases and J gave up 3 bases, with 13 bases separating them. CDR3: CASSRQRAKETQYF. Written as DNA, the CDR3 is TGTGCCAGCAGCCGTCAGAGGGCAAAAGAGACCCAGTACTTC.

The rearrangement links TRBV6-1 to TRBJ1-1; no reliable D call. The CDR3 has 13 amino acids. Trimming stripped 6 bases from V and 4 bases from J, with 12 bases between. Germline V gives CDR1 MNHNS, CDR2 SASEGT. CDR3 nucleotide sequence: TGTGCCAGCAGGCCAAGTTTAGGCACTGAAGCTTTCTTT. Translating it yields CASRPSLGTEAFF.

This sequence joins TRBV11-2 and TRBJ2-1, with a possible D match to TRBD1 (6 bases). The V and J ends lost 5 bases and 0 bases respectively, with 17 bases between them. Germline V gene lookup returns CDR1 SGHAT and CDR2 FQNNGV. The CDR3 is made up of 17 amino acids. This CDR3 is CASSPRLDRGSYNEQFF. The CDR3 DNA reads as TGTGCCAGCAGCCCTCGGCTGGACAGAGGCTCCTACAATGAGCAGTTCTTC.

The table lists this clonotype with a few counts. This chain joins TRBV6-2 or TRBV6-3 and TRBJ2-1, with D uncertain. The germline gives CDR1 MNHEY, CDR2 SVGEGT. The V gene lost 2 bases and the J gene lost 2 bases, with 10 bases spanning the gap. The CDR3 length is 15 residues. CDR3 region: CASSYPTYTYNEQFF. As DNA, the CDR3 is TGTGCCAGCAGTTACCCTACATATACCTACAATGAGCAGTTCTTC.

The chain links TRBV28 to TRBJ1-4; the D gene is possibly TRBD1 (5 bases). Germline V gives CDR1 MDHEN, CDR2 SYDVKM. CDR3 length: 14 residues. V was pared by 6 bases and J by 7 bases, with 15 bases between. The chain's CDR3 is CASSQGGGGEKLFF. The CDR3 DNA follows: TGTGCCAGCAGCCAGGGAGGTGGGGGTGAAAAACTGTTTTTT.

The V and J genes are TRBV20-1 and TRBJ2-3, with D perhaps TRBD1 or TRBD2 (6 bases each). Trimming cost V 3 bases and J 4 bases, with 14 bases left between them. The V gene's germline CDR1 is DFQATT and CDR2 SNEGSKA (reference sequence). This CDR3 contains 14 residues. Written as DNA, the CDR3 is TGCAGTGCTAGGTGGCAGGGGAGGCCAGATACGCAGTATTTT. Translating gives CSARWQGRPDTQYF.

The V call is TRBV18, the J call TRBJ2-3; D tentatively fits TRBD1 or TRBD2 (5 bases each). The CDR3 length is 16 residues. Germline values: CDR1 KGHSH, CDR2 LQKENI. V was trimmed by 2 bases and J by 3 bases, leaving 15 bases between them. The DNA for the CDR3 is TGTGCCAGCTCACCAACCCGGGGAAGGGGAACAGATACGCAGTATTTT. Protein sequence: CASSPTRGRGTDTQYF.